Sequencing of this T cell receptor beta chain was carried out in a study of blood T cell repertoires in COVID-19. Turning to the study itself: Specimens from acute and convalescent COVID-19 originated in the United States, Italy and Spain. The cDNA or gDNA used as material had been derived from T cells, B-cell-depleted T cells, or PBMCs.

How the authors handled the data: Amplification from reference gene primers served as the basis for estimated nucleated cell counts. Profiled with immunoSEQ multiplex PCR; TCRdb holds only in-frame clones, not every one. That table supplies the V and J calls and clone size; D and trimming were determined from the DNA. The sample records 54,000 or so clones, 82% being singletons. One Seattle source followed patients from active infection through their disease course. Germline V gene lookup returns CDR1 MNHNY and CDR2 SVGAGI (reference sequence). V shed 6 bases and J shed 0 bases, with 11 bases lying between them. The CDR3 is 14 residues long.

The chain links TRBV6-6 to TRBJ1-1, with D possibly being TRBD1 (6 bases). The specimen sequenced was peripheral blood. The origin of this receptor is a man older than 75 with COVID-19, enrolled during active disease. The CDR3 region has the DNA TGTGCCAGCAGCACCCAGGGGATGAACACTGAAGCTTTCTTT. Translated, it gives CASSTQGMNTEAFF.